The entry below gives a single TCR beta chain sequence along with its context. Its antigen remains unidentified. This specimen comes from a study of shared clonotypes between healthy human individuals. Overall study results and limits: Inspection by rarefaction showed sorted-subset sequencing to be incomplete despite large depth.

Each donor was a Caucasian adult residing in Nashville, Tennessee. Investigators spread the genomic DNA of each subset evenly over several immunoSEQ plates. In the original workflow: Filtering of immunoSEQ junctional sequences could not match full-length read filtering. Some clones are missing from TCRdb's copy, which holds only in-frame ones; the method was immunoSEQ multiplex PCR. For V, J and clone size, that table is used; D and trimming come from the DNA. Here the sample spans roughly 1,500,000 clones, 98% being singletons. The CDR3 is 17 amino acids. From germline, CDR1 is SGHKS and CDR2 YYEKEE (reference sequence). The junction had 11 bases not matched to a gene; V was cut back by 4 bases and J by 5 bases.

The specimen was naive CD4+ T cells sorted from blood. Subset given: CD45RA+ positively selected. The chain is built from TRBV5-5 and TRBJ2-2; TRBD1 matches at 10 bases. This receptor was identified in a man aged 25-45 years in good health. CDR3 region: CASSALTGGAQTGELFF. The CDR3 nucleotides read TGTGCCAGCAGCGCCTTGACAGGGGGCGCGCAGACCGGGGAGCTGTTTTTT. Variable domain in full (rest from reference TRBV5-5 and TRBJ2-2): DAGVTQSPTHLIKTRGQQVTLRCSPISGHKSVSWYQQVLGQGPQFIFQYYEKEERGRGNFPDRFSARQFPNYSSELNVNALLLGDSALYLCASSALTGGAQTGELFFGEGSRLTVL.